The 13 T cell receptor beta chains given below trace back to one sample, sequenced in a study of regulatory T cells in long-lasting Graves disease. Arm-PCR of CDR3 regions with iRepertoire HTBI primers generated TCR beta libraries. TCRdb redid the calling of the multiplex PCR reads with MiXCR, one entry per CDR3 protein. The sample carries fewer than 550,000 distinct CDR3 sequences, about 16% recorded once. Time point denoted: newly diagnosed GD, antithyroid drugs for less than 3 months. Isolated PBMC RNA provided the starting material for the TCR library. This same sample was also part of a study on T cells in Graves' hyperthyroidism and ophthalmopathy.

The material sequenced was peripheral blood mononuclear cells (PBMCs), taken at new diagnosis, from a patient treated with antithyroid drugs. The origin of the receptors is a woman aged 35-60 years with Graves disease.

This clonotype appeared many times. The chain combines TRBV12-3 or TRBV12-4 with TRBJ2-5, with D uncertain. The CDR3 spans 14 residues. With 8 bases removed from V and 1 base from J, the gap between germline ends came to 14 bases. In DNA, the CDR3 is TGTGCCAGCGGCTTTAGCCCGGCCCAAGAGACCCAGTACTTC. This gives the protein CASGFSPAQETQYF.

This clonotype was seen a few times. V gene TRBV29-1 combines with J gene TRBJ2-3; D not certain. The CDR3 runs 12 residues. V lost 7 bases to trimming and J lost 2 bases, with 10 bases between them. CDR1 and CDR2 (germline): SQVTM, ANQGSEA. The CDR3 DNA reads TGCAGCGCATGGACCGACACAGATACGCAGTATTTT. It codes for CSAWTDTDTQYF.

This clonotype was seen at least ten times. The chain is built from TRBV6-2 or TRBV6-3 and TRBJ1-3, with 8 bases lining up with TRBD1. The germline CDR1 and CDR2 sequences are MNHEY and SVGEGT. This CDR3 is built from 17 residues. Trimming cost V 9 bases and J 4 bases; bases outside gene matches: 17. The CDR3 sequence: CASSMTWDRPSGNTIYF. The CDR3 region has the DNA TGTGCCAGTTCAATGACGTGGGACAGGCCATCAGGAAACACCATATATTTT.

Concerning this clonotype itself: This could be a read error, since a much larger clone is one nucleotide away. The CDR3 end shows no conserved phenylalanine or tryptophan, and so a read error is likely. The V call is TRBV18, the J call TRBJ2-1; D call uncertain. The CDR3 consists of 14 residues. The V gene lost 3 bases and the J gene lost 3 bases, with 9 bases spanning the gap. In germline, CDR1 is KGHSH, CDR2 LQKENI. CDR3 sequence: CASSPPTDYNEQFS. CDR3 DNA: TGTGCCAGCTCACCCCCGACGGACTACAATGAGCAGTTCTCC.

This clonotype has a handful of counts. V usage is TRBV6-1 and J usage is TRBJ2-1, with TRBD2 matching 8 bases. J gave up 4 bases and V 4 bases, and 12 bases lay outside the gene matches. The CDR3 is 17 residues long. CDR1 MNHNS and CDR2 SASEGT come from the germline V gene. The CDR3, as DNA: TGTGCCAGCAGTGGGGGTCTGGCGGGGGGACCATACAATGAGCAGTTCTTC. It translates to CASSGGLAGGPYNEQFF.

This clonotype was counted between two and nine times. CDR3 in amino acids: CASRGPGETQYF. For the CDR3, the DNA is TGTGCCAGTAGGGGCCCCGGGGAGACCCAGTACTTC. The gene calls are TRBV6-2 or TRBV6-3 and TRBJ2-5; possible D gene TRBD1, 5 bases. The germline V gene encodes CDR1 MNHEY and CDR2 SVGEGT. The germline V and J ends were trimmed by 9 bases and 5 bases, with 13 bases remaining between them. This CDR3 has 12 amino acids.

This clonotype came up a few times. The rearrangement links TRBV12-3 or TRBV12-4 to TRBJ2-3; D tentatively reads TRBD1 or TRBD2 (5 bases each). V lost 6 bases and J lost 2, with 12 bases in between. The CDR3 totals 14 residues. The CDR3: CASRRGAYTDTQYF. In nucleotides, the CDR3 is TGTGCCAGCAGGAGGGGCGCCTACACAGATACGCAGTATTTT.

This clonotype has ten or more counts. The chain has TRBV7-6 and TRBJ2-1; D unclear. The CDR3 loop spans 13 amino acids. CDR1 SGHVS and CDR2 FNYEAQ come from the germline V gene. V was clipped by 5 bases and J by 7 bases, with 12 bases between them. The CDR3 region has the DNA TGTGCCAGCAGCCCTCACTTTGCTAATGAGCAGTTCTTC. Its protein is CASSPHFANEQFF.

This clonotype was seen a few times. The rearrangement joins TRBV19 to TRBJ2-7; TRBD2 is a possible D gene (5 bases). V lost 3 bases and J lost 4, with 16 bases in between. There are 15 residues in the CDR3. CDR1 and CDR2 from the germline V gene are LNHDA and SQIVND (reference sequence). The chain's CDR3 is CASSMSGSGSYEQYF. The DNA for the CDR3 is TGTGCCAGTAGTATGTCGGGGTCCGGAAGTTACGAGCAGTACTTC. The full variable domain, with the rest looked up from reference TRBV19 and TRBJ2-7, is DGGITQSPKYLFRKEGQNVTLSCEQNLNHDAMYWYRQDPGQGLRLIYYSQIVNDFQKGDIAEGYSVSREKKESFPLTVTSAQKNPTAFYLCASSMSGSGSYEQYFGPGTRLTVT.

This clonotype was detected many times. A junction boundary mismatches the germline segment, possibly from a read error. The CDR3 is CASSASGGRYIEQFF. Written as DNA, the CDR3 is TGTGCCAGCAGTGCTAGCGGGGGCCGGTACATTGAGCAGTTCTTC. The chain uses TRBV2 and TRBJ2-1; TRBD2 aligns across 10 bases. The CDR3 is 15 residues long. CDR1 is SNHLY, CDR2 FYNNEI, per germline.

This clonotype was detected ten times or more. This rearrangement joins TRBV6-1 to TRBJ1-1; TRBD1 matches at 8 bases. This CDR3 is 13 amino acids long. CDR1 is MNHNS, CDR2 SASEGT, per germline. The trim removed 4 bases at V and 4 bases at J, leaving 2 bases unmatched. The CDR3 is CASSGTGLTEAFF. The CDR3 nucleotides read TGTGCCAGCAGTGGGACAGGGCTCACTGAAGCTTTCTTT.

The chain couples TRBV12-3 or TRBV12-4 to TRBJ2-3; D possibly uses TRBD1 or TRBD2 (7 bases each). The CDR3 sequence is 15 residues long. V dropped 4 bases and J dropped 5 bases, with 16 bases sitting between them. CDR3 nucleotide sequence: TGTGCCAGCAGTTCCCAAGGGGGCGGGGGAGATACGCAGTATTTT. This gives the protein CASSSQGGGGDTQYF.

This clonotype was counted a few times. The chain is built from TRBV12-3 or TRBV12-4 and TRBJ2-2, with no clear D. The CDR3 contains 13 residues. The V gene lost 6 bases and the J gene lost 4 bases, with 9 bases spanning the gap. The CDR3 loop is CASRASITGELFF. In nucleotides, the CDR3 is TGTGCCAGCAGGGCGAGTATCACCGGGGAGCTGTTTTTT.